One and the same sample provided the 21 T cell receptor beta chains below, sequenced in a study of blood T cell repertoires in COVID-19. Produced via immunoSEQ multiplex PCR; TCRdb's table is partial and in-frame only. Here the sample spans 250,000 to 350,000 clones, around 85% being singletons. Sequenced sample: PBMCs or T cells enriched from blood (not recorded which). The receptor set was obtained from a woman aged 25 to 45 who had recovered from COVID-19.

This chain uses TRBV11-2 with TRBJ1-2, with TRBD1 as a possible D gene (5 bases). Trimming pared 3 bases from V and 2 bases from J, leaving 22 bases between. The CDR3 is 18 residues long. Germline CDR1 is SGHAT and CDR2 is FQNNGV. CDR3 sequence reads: CASSLRTTGDLGNYGYTF. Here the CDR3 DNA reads TGTGCCAGCAGCTTGAGGACCACAGGCGATTTGGGAAACTATGGCTACACCTTC.

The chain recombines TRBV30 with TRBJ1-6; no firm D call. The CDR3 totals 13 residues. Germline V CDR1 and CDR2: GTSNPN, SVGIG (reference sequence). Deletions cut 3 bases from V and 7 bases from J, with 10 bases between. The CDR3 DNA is TGTGCCTGGAGGGGTGGCGGAAATTCACCCCTCCACTTT. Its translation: CAWRGGGNSPLHF.

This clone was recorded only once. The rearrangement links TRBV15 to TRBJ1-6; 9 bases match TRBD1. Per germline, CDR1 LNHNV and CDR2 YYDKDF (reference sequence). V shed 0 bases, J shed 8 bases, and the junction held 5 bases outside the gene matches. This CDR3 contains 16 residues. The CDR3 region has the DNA TGTGCCACCAGCAGAGACTATGGGACAGGGTATTCACCCCTCCACTTT. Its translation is CATSRDYGTGYSPLHF.

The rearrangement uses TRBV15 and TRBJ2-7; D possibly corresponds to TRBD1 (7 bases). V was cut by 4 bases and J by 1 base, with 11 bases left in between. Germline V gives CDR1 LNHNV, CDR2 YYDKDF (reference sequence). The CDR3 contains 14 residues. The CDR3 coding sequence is TGTGCCACCAGCACGCGGGACAGATCCTACGAGCAGTACTTC. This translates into CATSTRDRSYEQYF. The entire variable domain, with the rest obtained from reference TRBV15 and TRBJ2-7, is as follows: DAMVIQNPRYQVTQFGKPVTLSCSQTLNHNVMYWYQQKSSQAPKLLFHYYDKDFNNEADTPDNFQSRRPNTSFCFLDIRSPGLGDTAMYLCATSTRDRSYEQYFGPGTRLTVT.

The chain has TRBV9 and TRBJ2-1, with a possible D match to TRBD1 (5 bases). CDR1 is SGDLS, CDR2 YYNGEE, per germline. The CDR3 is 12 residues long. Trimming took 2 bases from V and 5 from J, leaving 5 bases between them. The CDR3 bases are TGTGCCAGCAGCGTCAGGGACAATGAGCAGTTCTTC. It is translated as CASSVRDNEQFF.

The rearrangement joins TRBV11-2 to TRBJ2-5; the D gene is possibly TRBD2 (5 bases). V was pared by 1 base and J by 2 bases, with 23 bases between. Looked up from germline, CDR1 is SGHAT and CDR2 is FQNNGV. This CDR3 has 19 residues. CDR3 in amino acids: CASSLVEPWGEWRQETQYF. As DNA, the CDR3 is TGTGCCAGCAGCTTAGTGGAACCCTGGGGAGAGTGGCGACAAGAGACCCAGTACTTC.

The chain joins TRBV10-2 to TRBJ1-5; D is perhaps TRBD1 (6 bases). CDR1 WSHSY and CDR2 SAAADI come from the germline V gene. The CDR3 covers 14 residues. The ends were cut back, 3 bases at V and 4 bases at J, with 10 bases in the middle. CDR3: CASSENRENQPQHF. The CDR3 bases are TGCGCCAGCAGTGAAAACAGGGAGAATCAGCCCCAGCATTTT.

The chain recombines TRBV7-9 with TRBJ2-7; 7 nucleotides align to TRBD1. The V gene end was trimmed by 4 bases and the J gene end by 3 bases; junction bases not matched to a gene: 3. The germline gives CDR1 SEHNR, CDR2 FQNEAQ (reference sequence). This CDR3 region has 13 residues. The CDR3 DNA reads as TGTGCCAGCAGCTGGGGACAGTACTACGAGCAGTACTTC. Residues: CASSWGQYYEQYF.

The DNA for the CDR3 is TGTGCCACCAGGGAATCGGAGCCAGGGGAGCTGTTTTTT. This encodes CATRESEPGELFF. V usage is TRBV24-1 and J usage is TRBJ2-2; D gene ambiguous. V was trimmed by 7 bases and J by 8 bases, leaving 13 bases between them. The CDR3 sequence is 13 residues long. Germline CDR1 KGHDR, CDR2 SFDVKD.

The CDR3 is CASSSGEVHEQYF. The DNA of the CDR3 is TGTGCCAGCAGTTCCGGTGAGGTCCACGAGCAGTACTTC. V gene TRBV28 combines with J gene TRBJ2-7; D unresolved. The CDR3 has 13 amino acids. V was cut by 4 bases and J by 5 bases, with 12 bases left in between. Germline values: CDR1 MDHEN, CDR2 SYDVKM.

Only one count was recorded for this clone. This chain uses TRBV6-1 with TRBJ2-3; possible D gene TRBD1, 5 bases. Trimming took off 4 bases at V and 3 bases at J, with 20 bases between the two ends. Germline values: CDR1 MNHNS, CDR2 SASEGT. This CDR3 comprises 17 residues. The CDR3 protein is CASSGGNMVGWTDTQYF. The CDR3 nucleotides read TGTGCCAGCAGTGGGGGCAACATGGTGGGTTGGACAGATACGCAGTATTTT.

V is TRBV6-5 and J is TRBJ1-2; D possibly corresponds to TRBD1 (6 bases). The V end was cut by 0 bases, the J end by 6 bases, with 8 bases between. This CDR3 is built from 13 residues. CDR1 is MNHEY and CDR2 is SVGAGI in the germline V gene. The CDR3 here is CASSYSTGHGYTF. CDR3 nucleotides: TGTGCCAGCAGTTACTCAACAGGGCATGGCTACACCTTC.

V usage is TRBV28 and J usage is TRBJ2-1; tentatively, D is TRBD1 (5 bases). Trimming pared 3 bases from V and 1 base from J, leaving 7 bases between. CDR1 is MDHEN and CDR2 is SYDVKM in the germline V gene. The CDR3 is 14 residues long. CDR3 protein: CASSLTVSYNEQFF. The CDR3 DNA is TGTGCCAGCAGTTTGACAGTTTCCTACAATGAGCAGTTCTTC.

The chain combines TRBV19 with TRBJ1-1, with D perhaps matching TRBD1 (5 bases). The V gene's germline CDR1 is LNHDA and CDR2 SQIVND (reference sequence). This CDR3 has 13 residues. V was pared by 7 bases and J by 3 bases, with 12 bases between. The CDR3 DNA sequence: TGTGCCAGTACAAGGGGCCGGGACACTGAAGCTTTCTTT. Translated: CASTRGRDTEAFF. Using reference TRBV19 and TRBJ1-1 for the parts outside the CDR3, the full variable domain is DGGITQSPKYLFRKEGQNVTLSCEQNLNHDAMYWYRQDPGQGLRLIYYSQIVNDFQKGDIAEGYSVSREKKESFPLTVTSAQKNPTAFYLCASTRGRDTEAFFGQGTRLTVV.

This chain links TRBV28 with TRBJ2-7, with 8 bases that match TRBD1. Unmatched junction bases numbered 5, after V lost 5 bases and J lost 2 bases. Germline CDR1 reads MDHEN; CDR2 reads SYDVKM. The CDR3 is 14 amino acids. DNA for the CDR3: TGTGCCAGCAGTCTGACAGGGGAACCCTACGAGCAGTACTTC. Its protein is CASSLTGEPYEQYF.

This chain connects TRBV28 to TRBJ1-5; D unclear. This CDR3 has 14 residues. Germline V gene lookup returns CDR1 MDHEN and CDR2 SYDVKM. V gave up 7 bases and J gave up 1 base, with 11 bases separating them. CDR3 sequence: CASTPSGSNQPQHF. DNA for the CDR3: TGTGCCAGCACCCCTAGCGGGAGCAATCAGCCCCAGCATTTT.

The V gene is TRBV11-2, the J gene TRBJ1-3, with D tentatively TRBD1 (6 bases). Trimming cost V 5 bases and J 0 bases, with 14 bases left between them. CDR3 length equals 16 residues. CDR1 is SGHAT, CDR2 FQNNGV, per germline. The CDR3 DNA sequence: TGTGCCAGCAGCCCCCTTACAGGGAACTCTGGAAACACCATATATTTT. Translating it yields CASSPLTGNSGNTIYF.

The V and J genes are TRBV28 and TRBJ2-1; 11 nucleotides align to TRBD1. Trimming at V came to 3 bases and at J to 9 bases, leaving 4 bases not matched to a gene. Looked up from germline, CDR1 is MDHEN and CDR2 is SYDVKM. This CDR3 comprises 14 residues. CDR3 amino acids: CASSLGQGEVEQFF. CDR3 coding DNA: TGTGCCAGCAGTTTGGGACAGGGGGAGGTTGAGCAGTTCTTC.

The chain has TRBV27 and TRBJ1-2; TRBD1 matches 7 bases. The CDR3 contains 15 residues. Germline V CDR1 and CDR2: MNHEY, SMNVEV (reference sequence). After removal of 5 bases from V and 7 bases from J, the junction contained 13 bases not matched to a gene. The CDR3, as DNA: TGTGCCAGCAGTAGTGGGGTAGGGGGCGCCCTTGGCTACACCTTC. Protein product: CASSSGVGGALGYTF.

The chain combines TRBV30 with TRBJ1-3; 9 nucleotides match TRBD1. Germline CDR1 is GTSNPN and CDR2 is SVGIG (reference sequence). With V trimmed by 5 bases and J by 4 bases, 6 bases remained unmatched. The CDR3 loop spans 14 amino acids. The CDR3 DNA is TGTGCCTGGGGGGGGACAGGGACAGGAAACACCATATATTTT. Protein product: CAWGGTGTGNTIYF.

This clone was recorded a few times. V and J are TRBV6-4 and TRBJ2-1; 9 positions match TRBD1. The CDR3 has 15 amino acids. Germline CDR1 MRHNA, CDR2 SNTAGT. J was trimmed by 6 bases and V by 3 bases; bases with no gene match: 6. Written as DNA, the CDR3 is TGTGCCAGCAGTGAAACAGGGGGCGAAGGCAATGAGCAGTTCTTC. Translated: CASSETGGEGNEQFF.